This is a list of T cell receptor beta chains from one sample in a study of cytomegalovirus exposure and HLA in healthy donors. Using immunoSEQ multiplex PCR, the repertoire was profiled, and TCRdb retains in-frame clones only, with some absent. In the table there are around 65,000 clones, around 72% of which are singletons. The sequenced material came from PBMCs. Every receptor here comes from a middle-aged man in good health and CMV-seropositive. Each CDR3 is given with its conserved first and last residue. Each record gives: D gene, CDR3 length, J gene, clone size, V gene, CDR3 protein, CDR3 DNA. D genes are given only for firm matches. Clone size is given for some rows only: seen once, a few or many times, or a class if the clone is expanded.

- | 11 | TRBJ1-2 | once | TRBV29-1 | CSVGSRDGYTF | TGCAGCGTGGGGTCCAGGGATGGCTACACCTTC
- | 14 | TRBJ1-2 | - | TRBV6-5 | CASSEGGVLYGYTF | TGTGCCAGCAGTGAAGGAGGGGTACTCTATGGCTACACCTTC
- | 16 | TRBJ2-4 | - | TRBV19 | CASSRVEGLAKNIQYF | TGTGCCAGTAGTAGAGTTGAGGGCTTAGCCAAAAACATTCAGTACTTC
TRBD2 | 19 | TRBJ2-1 | - | TRBV19 | CASSPLNSGLAGIVDEQFF | TGTGCCAGTAGTCCGTTAAACTCGGGACTAGCGGGGATAGTGGATGAGCAGTTCTTC
TRBD2 | 17 | TRBJ2-3 | - | TRBV7-6 | CASSPSGLAGGADTQYF | TGTGCCAGCAGCCCATCCGGACTAGCGGGCGGGGCAGATACGCAGTATTTT
- | 14 | TRBJ2-7 | - | TRBV18 | CASSPPTDSYEQYF | TGTGCCAGCTCACCACCGACAGACTCCTACGAGCAGTACTTC
TRBD2 | 14 | TRBJ2-1 | - | TRBV5-4 | CASTERGGYNEQFF | TGTGCCAGCACTGAGCGGGGGGGGTACAATGAGCAGTTCTTC
TRBD2 | 16 | TRBJ2-2 | - | TRBV7-9 | CASSPRTRLNTGELFF | TGTGCCAGCAGCCCCCGGACTAGGCTGAACACCGGGGAGCTGTTTTTT
- | 15 | TRBJ1-5 | - | TRBV4-3 | CASSQVVYSNQPQHF | TGCGCCAGCAGCCAAGTCGTATATAGCAATCAGCCCCAGCATTTT
- | 12 | TRBJ2-1 | - | TRBV4-1 | CASSQMGDEQFF | TGCGCCAGCAGCCAAATGGGCGATGAGCAGTTCTTC
- | 14 | TRBJ1-1 | few | TRBV29-1 | CSVQVAAGNTEAFF | TGCAGCGTTCAAGTCGCGGCAGGGAACACTGAAGCTTTCTTT
- | 15 | TRBJ1-4 | once | TRBV27 | CASSWRVTANEKLFF | TGTGCCAGCAGTTGGAGGGTCACGGCTAATGAAAAACTGTTTTTT
- | 16 | TRBJ2-2 | - | TRBV27 | CASSFGRTANTGELFF | TGTGCCAGCAGTTTCGGAAGGACAGCGAACACCGGGGAGCTGTTTTTT
TRBD1 | 16 | TRBJ2-2 | - | TRBV5-6 | CASSLAGGALWGELFF | TGTGCCAGCAGCTTGGCAGGGGGCGCACTCTGGGGGGAGCTGTTTTTT
TRBD1 | 15 | TRBJ2-7 | once | TRBV25-1 | CASRAPGQGSHEQYF | TGTGCCAGCAGGGCTCCGGGACAGGGATCCCACGAGCAGTACTTC
- | 17 | TRBJ2-1 | few | TRBV4-3 | CASSQAMIVLIYNEQFF | TGCGCCAGCAGTCAAGCTATGATAGTACTCATCTACAATGAGCAGTTCTTC
TRBD2 | 15 | TRBJ2-1 | - | TRBV5-1 | CASTSGTSGGNEQFF | TGCGCCAGCACTTCCGGGACTAGCGGGGGAAATGAGCAGTTCTTC
- | 11 | TRBJ2-7 | - | TRBV7-8 | CASSGSYEQYF | TGTGCCAGCAGCGGCAGCTACGAGCAGTACTTC
- | 16 | TRBJ2-3 | - | TRBV7-9 | CASSSIMAEVTDTQYF | TGTGCCAGCAGCTCTATAATGGCAGAGGTCACAGATACGCAGTATTTT
TRBD1 | 16 | TRBJ1-6 | few | TRBV27 | CASSLKTGGRGSPLHF | TGTGCCAGCAGTTTGAAGACAGGGGGCCGAGGATCACCCCTCCACTTT
TRBD2 | 15 | TRBJ2-7 | - | TRBV11-2 | CASSLDLPSGYEQYF | TGTGCCAGCAGCTTAGATTTACCTAGCGGATACGAGCAGTACTTC
- | 11 | TRBJ1-2 | few | TRBV6-1 | CASRKEYGYTF | TGTGCCAGCAGGAAGGAGTATGGCTACACCTTC
TRBD1 | 15 | TRBJ1-5 | once | TRBV6-5 | CASSGDRASNQPQHF | TGTGCCAGCAGTGGCGACAGGGCGAGCAATCAGCCCCAGCATTTT
TRBD1 | 17 | TRBJ2-6 | once | TRBV5-4 | CASSPEAGGPGANVLTF | TGTGCCAGCAGTCCGGAGGCAGGGGGCCCTGGGGCCAACGTCCTGACTTTC
- | 17 | TRBJ1-3 | - | TRBV19 | CASSIEADPSSGNTIYF | TGTGCCAGTAGTATTGAGGCAGATCCCTCCTCGGGAAACACCATATATTTT
- | 16 | TRBJ2-7 | - | TRBV5-4 | CASSPVQRDGGYEQYF | TGTGCCAGCAGCCCGGTTCAGAGGGACGGGGGATACGAGCAGTACTTC
- | 12 | TRBJ2-2 | - | TRBV28 | CASFTPPGELFF | TGTGCCAGCTTTACTCCCCCCGGGGAGCTGTTTTTT
TRBD2 | 16 | TRBJ2-2 | - | TRBV6-5 | CASSYASGIRTGELFF | TGTGCCAGCAGTTATGCCAGCGGGATACGCACAGGGGAGCTGTTTTTT
- | 15 | TRBJ2-7 | - | TRBV29-1 | CSVKGTSLATYEQYF | TGCAGCGTTAAGGGAACTAGTTTGGCCACCTACGAGCAGTACTTC
- | 13 | TRBJ1-1 | - | TRBV2 | CASSGQPNTEAFF | TGTGCCAGCAGTGGACAGCCAAACACTGAAGCTTTCTTT
TRBD1 | 17 | TRBJ1-4 | - | TRBV28 | CASSSAGTGDFSEKLFF | TGTGCCAGCAGTTCGGCCGGGACAGGGGATTTTAGTGAAAAACTGTTTTTT
- | 11 | TRBJ2-3 | many | TRBV6-5 | CASSTAGTQYF | TGTGCCAGCAGTACCGCCGGTACGCAGTATTTT
- | 15 | TRBJ2-7 | - | TRBV9 | CASSSQGHSSYEHSF | TGTGCCAGCAGCTCCCAGGGGCACAGCTCCTACGAGCACTCCTTC
TRBD2 | 15 | TRBJ2-3 | - | TRBV5-5 | CASSPGTSLADTQYF | TGTGCCAGCAGCCCTGGGACTAGTCTCGCAGATACGCAGTATTTT
- | 13 | TRBJ2-3 | - | TRBV7-3 | CASSSTTSAGQYF | TGTGCCAGCAGCTCCACGACCTCCGCGGGGCAGTATTTT
- | 14 | TRBJ2-7 | - | TRBV29-1 | CSVEDEGIGYEQYF | TGCAGCGTTGAAGATGAGGGAATCGGGTACGAGCAGTACTTC
TRBD1 | 14 | TRBJ2-5 | - | TRBV5-1 | CASSLGDRGKTQYF | TGCGCCAGCAGCTTGGGGGACAGGGGAAAGACCCAGTACTTC
- | 15 | TRBJ2-2 | - | TRBV7-3 | CASSQKTANTGELFF | TGTGCCAGCAGCCAAAAAACAGCGAACACCGGGGAGCTGTTTTTT
TRBD1 | 14 | TRBJ2-1 | - | TRBV5-1 | CASSSTTGGDEQFF | TGCGCCAGCAGCTCCACGACAGGGGGGGATGAGCAGTTCTTC
- | 17 | TRBJ1-3 | few | TRBV7-8 | CASSLDGGASSGNTIYF | TGTGCCAGCAGCTTAGACGGCGGCGCCTCCTCTGGAAACACCATATATTTT
TRBD1 | 15 | TRBJ1-5 | - | TRBV2 | CASSVGTGGGQPQHF | TGTGCCAGCAGTGTAGGGACAGGGGGCGGACAGCCCCAGCATTTT
- | 15 | TRBJ1-2 | - | TRBV18 | CASSPLPSARDGYTF | TGTGCCAGCTCACCACTCCCCTCGGCCCGGGATGGCTACACCTTC
TRBD1 | 14 | TRBJ2-2 | - | TRBV7-3 | CASSQGQRTGELFF | TGTGCCAGCAGCCAGGGACAGCGGACCGGGGAGCTGTTTTTT
- | 16 | TRBJ2-5 | once | TRBV27 | CASSWAGGAIQETQYF | TGTGCCAGCAGCTGGGCTGGTGGGGCGATTCAAGAGACCCAGTACTTC
TRBD1 | 16 | TRBJ2-6 | - | TRBV5-5 | CGTMGTALSGANVLTF | TGTGGCACGATGGGGACAGCCCTCTCTGGGGCCAACGTCCTGACTTTC
TRBD1 | 14 | TRBJ1-1 | - | TRBV18 | CASSRGQGDTEAFF | TGTGCCAGCTCCCGGGGACAGGGGGACACTGAAGCTTTCTTT
- | 16 | TRBJ2-1 | - | TRBV15 | CATSRDLLAPYNEQFF | TGTGCCACCAGCAGAGACTTATTAGCGCCATACAATGAGCAGTTCTTC
- | 16 | TRBJ1-1 | - | TRBV18 | CASSPPDSRTNTEAFF | TGTGCCAGCTCACCACCAGACAGCCGAACGAACACTGAAGCTTTCTTT
- | 13 | TRBJ2-7 | - | TRBV5-1 | CASSSLDSYEQYF | TGCGCCAGCAGCTCGTTGGACAGCTACGAGCAGTACTTC